The TCR beta chain under discussion was sequenced for a study of technical replicates of blood from several donors. The germline V gene encodes CDR1 SQVTM and CDR2 ANQGSEA. This CDR3 comprises 14 residues. V lost 8 bases to trimming and J lost 2 bases; unmatched junction nucleotides: 8. Assay used: immunoSEQ multiplex PCR; TCRdb lists only in-frame clones, some missing. The sample yields about 80,000 clones, 95% to 98% seen once. This TCR came from a human donor in good health. Specimen: T cells isolated from PBMCs. The chain employs TRBV29-1 and TRBJ2-1; 8 bases map to TRBD2. CDR3: CSLLGTRTYNEQFF. DNA of the CDR3: TGCAGCCTCCTCGGGACTAGAACCTACAATGAGCAGTTCTTC.